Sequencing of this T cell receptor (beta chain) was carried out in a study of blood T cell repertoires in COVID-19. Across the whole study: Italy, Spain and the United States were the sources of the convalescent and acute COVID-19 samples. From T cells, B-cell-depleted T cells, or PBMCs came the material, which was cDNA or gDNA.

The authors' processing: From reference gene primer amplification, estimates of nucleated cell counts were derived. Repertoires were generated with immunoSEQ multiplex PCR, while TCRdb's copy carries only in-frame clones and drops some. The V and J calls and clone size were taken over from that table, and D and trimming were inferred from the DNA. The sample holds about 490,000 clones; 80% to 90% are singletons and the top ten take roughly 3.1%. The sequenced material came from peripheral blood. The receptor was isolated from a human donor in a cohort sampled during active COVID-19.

This CDR3 is CASSYGLPGTGGSYEQYF. The DNA for the CDR3 is TGTGCCAGCAGTTACGGCCTTCCCGGGACAGGGGGCTCCTACGAGCAGTACTTC. The chain is built from TRBV6-2 or TRBV6-3 and TRBJ2-7; 11 bases match TRBD1. V shed 2 bases and J 0 bases; nucleotides not matched to a gene: 9. CDR3 length equals 18 residues. Germline V CDR1 and CDR2: MNHEY, SVGEGT.